This T cell receptor (beta chain) was recorded in a study of T-cell reconstitution after alpha-beta-depleted transplantation in children. Germline V gene lookup returns CDR1 SGDLS and CDR2 YYNGEE. V was pared by 0 bases and J by 0 bases, with 16 bases between. This CDR3 contains 18 residues. A TCRbeta library incorporating unique molecular identifiers was prepared. A single record per CDR3 protein comes from TCRdb applying MiXCR to the PCR reads. The table records about a million distinct CDR3 sequences, under 30% of them present only once. The source was PBMCs, mostly from graft donor cells, collected 360 days after TCRalphabeta/CD19-depleted stem cell transplant. This chain links TRBV9 with TRBJ2-1; perhaps TRBD2 as D (5 bases). This receptor was identified in a boy in the first two years of life who had a stem cell transplant for SCID, so the T cells may come from the graft donor. This CDR3 reads CASSVAPTRLSSYNEQFF. The CDR3 DNA reads as TGTGCCAGCAGCGTAGCCCCCACTAGATTGAGCTCCTACAATGAGCAGTTCTTC. Full variable domain (missing parts from reference TRBV9 and TRBJ2-1): DSGVTQTPKHLITATGQRVTLRCSPRSGDLSVYWYQQSLDQGLQFLIQYYNGEERAKGNILERFSAQQFPDLHSELNLSSLELGDSALYFCASSVAPTRLSSYNEQFFGPGTRLTVL.